The 6 T cell receptor beta chains in this list originate from one sample, sequenced in a study of T cells in Graves' hyperthyroidism and ophthalmopathy (dated by TCRdb to between 2019 and 2020). The library was generated by multiplex PCR. The reads were generated on an Illumina HiSeq 2000. The TCR beta CDR3 regions were amplified from RNA transcripts. The first round of RT-PCR for the TCR CDR3 was performed with the HTBI primer set and the Qiagen OneStep RT-PCR kit. TCRdb took the public reads, trimmed them with fastp at Q25, ran MiXCR for clone calling and kept in-frame beta chains. One record per CDR3 amino acid sequence lists the most common genes and DNA. The sample records over 550,000 distinct CDR3 sequences, approximately 15% of which are singletons. 18% of the sample belongs to the ten largest clones. Sequencing was performed on blood. The receptors originated from a woman under 30 with Graves' hyperthyroidism.

This clonotype was seen a few times. This chain connects TRBV18 to TRBJ2-7, with 8 nucleotides matching TRBD1. Germline V gene sequence: CDR1 KGHSH, CDR2 LQKENI. The CDR3 loop spans 15 amino acids. The J segment lost 6 bases and the V segment lost 3 bases, leaving 10 bases of the junction unmatched. The CDR3: CASSPGDRTSFEQYF. The CDR3 nucleotides are TGTGCCAGCTCACCGGGGGACAGGACCTCTTTCGAGCAGTACTTC.

The J gene is TRBJ2-7, the V gene TRBV4-1, with a tentative D call TRBD2 (5 bases). With 3 bases removed from V and 6 bases from J, the gap between germline ends came to 18 bases. Germline assignment: CDR1 MGHRA and CDR2 YSYEKL. This CDR3 is 15 amino acids long. The CDR3 here is CASSQRTSDGLEQYF. The CDR3 DNA follows: TGCGCCAGCAGCCAGAGGACTTCTGACGGGCTCGAGCAGTACTTC.

This clonotype was detected a few times. The rearrangement joins TRBV10-2 to TRBJ2-7, with 13 nucleotides matching TRBD2. The CDR3 sequence is 15 residues long. The V segment lost 7 bases and the J segment 2 bases; nucleotides outside the gene matches: 5. Germline-derived CDR1 and CDR2 are WSHSY and SAAADI. CDR3 in amino acids: CASTGLAGATYEQYF. The CDR3 DNA is TGCGCCAGCACCGGACTAGCGGGGGCCACCTACGAGCAGTACTTC.

This chain joins TRBV27 and TRBJ1-2; D possibly corresponds to TRBD1 (5 bases). Germline V gene data show CDR1 as MNHEY and CDR2 as SMNVEV (reference sequence). CDR3 length: 15 amino acids. Trimming took off 4 bases at V and 2 bases at J, with 14 bases between the two ends. The CDR3 here is CASSSLGGQNYGYTF. CDR3 sequence (DNA): TGTGCCAGCAGTTCCCTGGGGGGTCAGAACTATGGCTACACCTTC.

This clonotype was seen many times. The rearrangement uses TRBV24-1 and TRBJ2-1, with 7 bases matching TRBD1. The V gene end was trimmed by 7 bases and the J gene end by 7 bases; junction bases not matched to a gene: 6. CDR1 and CDR2 (germline): KGHDR, SFDVKD. This CDR3 comprises 13 residues. CDR3 DNA sequence: TGTGCCACCAGCCGACAGGGTACGAATGAGCAGTTCTTC. It translates to CATSRQGTNEQFF.

The genes are TRBV10-2 and TRBJ1-1; tentatively, D is TRBD1 (5 bases). From germline, CDR1 is WSHSY and CDR2 SAAADI. The CDR3 contains 14 residues. V dropped 1 base and J dropped 5 bases, with 11 bases sitting between them. The CDR3 nucleotides read TGCGCCAGCAGTGAGTTCCAGGGTGAAACTGAAGCTTTCTTT. Translating gives CASSEFQGETEAFF.